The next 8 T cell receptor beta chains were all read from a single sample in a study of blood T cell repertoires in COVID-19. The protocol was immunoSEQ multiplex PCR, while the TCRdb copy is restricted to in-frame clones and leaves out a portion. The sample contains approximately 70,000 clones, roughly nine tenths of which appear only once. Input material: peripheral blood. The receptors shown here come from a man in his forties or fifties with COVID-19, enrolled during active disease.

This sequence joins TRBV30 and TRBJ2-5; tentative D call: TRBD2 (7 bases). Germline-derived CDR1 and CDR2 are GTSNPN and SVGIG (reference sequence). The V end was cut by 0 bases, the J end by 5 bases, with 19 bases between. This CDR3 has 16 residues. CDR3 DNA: TGTGCCTGGAGTGTACAGCCGGGGGCGCGGGGGGAGACCCAGTACTTC. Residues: CAWSVQPGARGETQYF. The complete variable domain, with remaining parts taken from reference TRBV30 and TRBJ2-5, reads SQTIHQWPATLVQPVGSPLSLECTVEGTSNPNLYWYRQAAGRGLQLLFYSVGIGQISSEVPQNLSASRPQDRQFILSSKKLLLSDSGFYLCAWSVQPGARGETQYFGPGTRLLVL.

CDR3 DNA: TGTGCCAGCAGCGGACAGGGTTCCCTCCAGGCTTTCTTT. Translation: CASSGQGSLQAFF. The gene calls are TRBV11-3 and TRBJ1-1; 8 bases line up with TRBD1. This CDR3 comprises 13 residues. Germline values: CDR1 SGHNT, CDR2 YENEEA. Germline trimming cut 5 bases from V and 11 bases from J; bases unmatched to any gene: 10. Drawing the rest from reference TRBV11-3 and TRBJ1-1, the complete variable domain is EAGVVQSPRYKIIEKKQPVAFWCNPISGHNTLYWYLQNLGQGPELLIRYENEEAVDDSQLPKDRFSAERLKGVDSTLKIQPAELGDSAVYLCASSGQGSLQAFFGQGTRLTVV.

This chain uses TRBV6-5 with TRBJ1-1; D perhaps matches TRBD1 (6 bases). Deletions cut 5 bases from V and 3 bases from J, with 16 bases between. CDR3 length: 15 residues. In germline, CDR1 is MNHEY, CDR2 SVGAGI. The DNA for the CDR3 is TGTGCCAGCAGTCCCCCGGGACACTCAGACACTGAAGCTTTCTTT. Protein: CASSPPGHSDTEAFF.

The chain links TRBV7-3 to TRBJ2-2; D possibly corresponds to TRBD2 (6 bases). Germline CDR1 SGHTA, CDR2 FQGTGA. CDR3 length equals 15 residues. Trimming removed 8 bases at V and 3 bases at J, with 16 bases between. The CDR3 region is CASAANGGDTGELFF. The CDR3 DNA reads TGTGCCAGCGCGGCGAACGGGGGAGACACCGGGGAGCTGTTTTTT.

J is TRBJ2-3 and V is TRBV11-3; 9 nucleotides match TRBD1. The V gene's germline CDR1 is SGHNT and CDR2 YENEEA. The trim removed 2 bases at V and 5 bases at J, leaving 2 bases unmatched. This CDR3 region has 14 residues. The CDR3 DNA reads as TGTGCCAGCAGCTTACACAGGGGGCAAGATACGCAGTATTTT. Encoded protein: CASSLHRGQDTQYF.

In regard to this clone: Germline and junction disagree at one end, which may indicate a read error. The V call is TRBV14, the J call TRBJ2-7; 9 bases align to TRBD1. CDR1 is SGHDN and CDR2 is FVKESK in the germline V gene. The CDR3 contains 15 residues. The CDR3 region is CAGSQLQGALPEQYF. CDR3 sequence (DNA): TGTGCCGGCAGCCAGCTACAGGGGGCGCTTCCCGAGCAGTACTTC. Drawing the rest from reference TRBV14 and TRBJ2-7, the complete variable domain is EAGVTQFPSHSVIEKGQTVTLRCDPISGHDNLYWYRRVMGKEIKFLLHFVKESKQDESGMPNNRFLAERTGGTYSTLKVQPAELEDSGVYFCAGSQLQGALPEQYFGPGTRLTVT.

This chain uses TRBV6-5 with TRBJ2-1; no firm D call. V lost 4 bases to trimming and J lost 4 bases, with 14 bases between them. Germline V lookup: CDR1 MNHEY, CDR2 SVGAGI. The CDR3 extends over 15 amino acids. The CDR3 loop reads CASSSTELAYNEQFF. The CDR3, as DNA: TGTGCCAGCAGTTCTACCGAATTAGCTTACAATGAGCAGTTCTTC.

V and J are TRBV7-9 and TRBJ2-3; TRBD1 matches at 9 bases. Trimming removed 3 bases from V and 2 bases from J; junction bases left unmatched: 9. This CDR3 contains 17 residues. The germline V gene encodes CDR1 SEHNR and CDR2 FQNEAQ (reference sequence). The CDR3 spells CASSFTGTGRTTDTQYF. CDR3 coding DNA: TGTGCCAGCAGCTTCACCGGGACAGGGAGGACCACAGATACGCAGTATTTT.